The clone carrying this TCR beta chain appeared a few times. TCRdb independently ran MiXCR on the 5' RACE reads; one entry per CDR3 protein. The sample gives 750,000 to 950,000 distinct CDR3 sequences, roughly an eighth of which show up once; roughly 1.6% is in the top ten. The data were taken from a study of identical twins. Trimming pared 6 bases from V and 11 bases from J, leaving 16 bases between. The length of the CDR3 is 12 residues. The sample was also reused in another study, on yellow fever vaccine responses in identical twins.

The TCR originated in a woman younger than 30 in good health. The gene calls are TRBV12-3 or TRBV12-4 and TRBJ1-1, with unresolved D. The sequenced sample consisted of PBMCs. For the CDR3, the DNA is TGTGCCAGCAGCCCGGGCCGAGAGGTTGCTTTCTTT. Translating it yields CASSPGREVAFF.